These T cell receptor beta chains were read from a single sample in a study of OX40 agonist ivuxolimab in advanced cancers. TCRdb's table, derived via immunoSEQ multiplex PCR, lists solely in-frame clones and lacks some. In the table there are roughly 80,000 clones, roughly nine tenths of which are singletons. The sample consisted of CD4+ or CD8+ T cells sorted from blood, taken in a trial of the OX40 agonist ivuxolimab. The receptors were sampled from an adult with an advanced solid tumor such as melanoma, head and neck, liver or kidney cancer. The CDR3 runs from the conserved cysteine through the conserved F or W.

CDR3aa | v_gene | len
CASSSQRAGPPGYTF | TRBV7-2 | 15
CASSRQDYEQYF | TRBV7-9 | 12
CASSSRQGGGEKLFF | TRBV11-2 | 15
CASSIRPGSQNQPQHF | TRBV28 | 16
CASSLGLLGSYEQYF | TRBV13 | 15
CASSLDVWANEQFF | TRBV19 | 14
CASRRLVPDTQYF | TRBV6-5 | 13
CASSLGGLGYTF | TRBV28 | 12
CASTLSGAYNEQFF | TRBV7-8 | 14
CASSLRASANNEQFF | TRBV7-9 | 15
CATSDGRRYNEQFF | TRBV7-2 | 14
CASSVFSGGASPDTQYF | TRBV9 | 17
CASSLETGSNGYTF | TRBV7-9 | 14
CASSLQGAGRSVEAFF | TRBV7-9 | 16
CASSLVTGEDEQFF | TRBV5-1 | 14